This record covers a single T cell receptor (beta chain). This entry is derived from a study of blood T cells in healthy people across ages. Using a J-beta primer mix together with a sample-barcoded 5' primer, a second PCR was run for about 6 to 11 cycles. TCRdb analysed the 5' RACE reads with MiXCR anew, one entry per CDR3 protein. The table includes fewer than 1,000,000 distinct CDR3 sequences, around 42% detected once. The material sequenced was blood. The TCR originated in a man in his 60s in good health.

CDR3: CAISEGTVSYEQYF. The DNA for the CDR3 is TGTGCCATCAGTGAAGGGACAGTCTCCTACGAGCAGTACTTC. The chain employs TRBV10-3 and TRBJ2-7; 7 nucleotides match TRBD1. CDR1 and CDR2 (germline): ENHRY, SYGVKD. The CDR3 spans 14 residues. Losses at the gene ends were 3 bases for V and 0 bases for J; bases not matched to a gene: 2.